The source of this TCR beta chain is a study of memory CD4+ T cells and cytomegalovirus serostatus. Study background: Healthy Belgian adult donors included roughly ten CMV-positive and more than 20 CMV-negative people.

The assay was immunoSEQ multiplex PCR, and TCRdb's table has in-frame clones only and misses some. Seen here are approximately 44,000 clones, about three quarters observed once, and the top ten hold 5% to 7%. General study points: About 40% of the roughly 160 known CMV-associated TCRbeta sequences appeared in CD4+ memory.

Single viable CD3+CD4+CD8-CD45RO+ cells were sorted as the memory CD4+ T cells. Serostatus was set by detecting CMV pp150, pp28, p38, p52 IgG. CD4+ T cells were isolated by positive magnetic selection. V was pared by 2 bases and J by 2 bases, with 5 bases of the junction left unmatched. CDR1 is MNHEY and CDR2 is SVGAGI in the germline V gene. The CDR3 length is 16 residues. In this sample, this clone turned up a few times. Antigen specificity is unknown. The chain joins TRBV6-5 to TRBJ1-2, with 10 positions matching TRBD1. The TCR originated in an adult in good health and CMV-seronegative. The sample was memory CD4+ T cells from blood. This CDR3 is CASSYIRTGGNYGYTF. DNA for the CDR3: TGTGCCAGCAGTTACATTCGGACAGGGGGGAACTATGGCTACACCTTC.